This T cell receptor (beta chain) was recovered during a study of T cells in localized non-small cell lung cancer (TCRdb year 2020). About the study as a whole: The study analyzed T cell repertoires of under 250 early-stage NSCLC patients, comparing tumors and uninvolved tumor-adjacent lungs. The cohort consisted of roughly 240 treatment-naive NSCLC patients whose localized lung tumors had been resected. The mean age of the NSCLC patients was less than 70 years, with 130 or so men and over 100 women.

Measured from the cysteine to the phenylalanine, the CDR3 is 13 residues long. The DNA shown is the 39-base CDR3, in frame from base 1. Taken from the germline V gene, the CDR1 and CDR2 loops are MDHEN and SYDVKM. Between the V and J ends, shortened by 9 bases and 4 bases respectively, the junction contains 15 bases. At diagnosis, tumor, uninvolved tumor-adjacent lung and peripheral blood were collected and then preserved as a mix of FFPE and fresh-frozen material. Blood samples were analyzed as peripheral blood mononuclear cells for TCR repertoire profiling. As for this clone: It has no known antigen specificity. No per-base quality is available; no much larger clone lies one base away.

The immunoSEQ Assay was used to sequence TCR beta CDR3 regions from DNA. Per the source publication's procedure: T cell density was computed as TCR beta template counts normalized to usable DNA estimated by amplifying housekeeping genes. The preseqR package was used to estimate richness by extrapolating to 400,000 templates for PBMC samples and to 120,000 templates for tissue samples. Clonality was taken to be one minus Pielou's evenness. Tissue-enriched TCRs were identified through differential abundance testing performed on productive amino-acid clonotypes, with a minimum total count of 5 and an alpha of 0.1. The Jaccard Index and the Morisita Overlap Index were used to measure repertoire overlap between compartments. TCR beta CDR3s were clustered by GLIPH together with public tetramer-defined viral CDR3s, and at least three viral sequences plus V-gene enrichment were required for viral motifs. TCRdb's version of the immuneACCESS table is confined to in-frame rearrangements and falls short of the full clone set. An unresolved V gene accounts for under half of the shortfall where checked; the remainder is of unknown origin. The V and J calls and the clone size are those of that table, but D and trimming were determined from the DNA. For this sample the table gives 65,000 to 95,000 clones, of which roughly 75% were detected only once. The biggest ten clones account for roughly a fifth of the sample.

Broad study findings and their caveats: A median of roughly 60 of the top 100 tumor clones turned up in the paired uninvolved adjacent lung, and 25 to 30 of those clones also ranked among the top 100 of that same adjacent lung. Longer overall survival was associated with higher blood T cell density, whereas shorter survival was associated with higher adjacent-lung clonality. Uninvolved tumor-adjacent lung showed the highest T cell clonality, higher than tumor, which suggests more focused antigenic responses in the uninvolved tumor-adjacent lung. Because of the exploratory design, TCR variables were selected using unadjusted p-values without false-discovery rate correction. Because multi-region tumor sequencing was not performed, intratumor heterogeneity could not be ruled out.

The sequence links TRBV28 to TRBJ1-1, with the D gene not confidently named. The sequence came from a man aged 35-75 years with stage II squamous cell lung carcinoma. This material consisted of PBMCs, taken before any cancer treatment. The CDR3 region has the sequence CASKGVWGTEAFF. The nucleotides are TGTGCCAGTAAGGGCGTCTGGGGCACTGAAGCTTTCTTT.